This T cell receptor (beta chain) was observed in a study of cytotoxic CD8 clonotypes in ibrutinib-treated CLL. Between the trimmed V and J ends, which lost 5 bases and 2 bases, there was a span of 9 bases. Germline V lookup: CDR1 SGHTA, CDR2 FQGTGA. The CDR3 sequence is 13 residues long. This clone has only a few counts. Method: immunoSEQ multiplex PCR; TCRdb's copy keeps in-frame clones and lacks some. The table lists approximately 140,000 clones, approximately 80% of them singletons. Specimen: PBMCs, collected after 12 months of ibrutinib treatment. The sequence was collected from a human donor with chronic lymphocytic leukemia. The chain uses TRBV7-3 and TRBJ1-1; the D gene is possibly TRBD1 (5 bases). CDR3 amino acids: CASSVGTNTEAFF. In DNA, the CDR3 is TGTGCCAGCAGCGTGGGGACTAACACTGAAGCTTTCTTT. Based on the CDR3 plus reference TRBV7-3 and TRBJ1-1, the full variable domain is GAGVSQTPSNKVTEKGKYVELRCDPISGHTALYWYRQSLGQGPEFLIYFQGTGAADDSGLPNDRFFAVRPEGSVSTLKIQRTERGDSAVYLCASSVGTNTEAFFGQGTRLTVV.